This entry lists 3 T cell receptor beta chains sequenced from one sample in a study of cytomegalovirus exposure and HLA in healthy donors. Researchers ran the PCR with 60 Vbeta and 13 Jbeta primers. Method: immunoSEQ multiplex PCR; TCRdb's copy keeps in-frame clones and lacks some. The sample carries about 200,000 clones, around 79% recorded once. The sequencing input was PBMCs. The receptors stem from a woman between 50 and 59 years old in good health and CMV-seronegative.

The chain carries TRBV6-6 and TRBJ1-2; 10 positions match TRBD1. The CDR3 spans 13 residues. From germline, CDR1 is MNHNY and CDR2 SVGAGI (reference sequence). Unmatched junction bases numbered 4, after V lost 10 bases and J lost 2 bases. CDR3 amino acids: CATGQGVNYGYTF. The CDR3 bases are TGTGCCACCGGACAGGGGGTCAACTATGGCTACACCTTC.

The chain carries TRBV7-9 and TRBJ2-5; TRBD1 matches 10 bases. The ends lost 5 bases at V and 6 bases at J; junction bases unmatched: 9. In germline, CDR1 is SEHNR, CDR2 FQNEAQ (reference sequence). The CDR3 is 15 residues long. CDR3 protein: CASSPATGGGKTQYF. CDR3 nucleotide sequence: TGTGCCAGCAGCCCGGCGACAGGGGGCGGGAAGACCCAGTACTTC. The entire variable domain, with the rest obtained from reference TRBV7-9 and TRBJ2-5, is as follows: DTGVSQNPRHKITKRGQNVTFRCDPISEHNRLYWYRQTLGQGPEFLTYFQNEAQLEKSRLLSDRFSAERPKGSFSTLEIQRTEQGDSAMYLCASSPATGGGKTQYFGPGTRLLVL.

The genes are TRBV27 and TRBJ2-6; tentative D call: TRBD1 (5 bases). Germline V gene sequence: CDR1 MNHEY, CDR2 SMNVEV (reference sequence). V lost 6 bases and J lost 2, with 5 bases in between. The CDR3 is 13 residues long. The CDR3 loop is CASRTAGANVLTF. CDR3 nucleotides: TGTGCCAGCAGGACAGCTGGGGCCAACGTCCTGACTTTC.